The next 26 T cell receptor beta chains were all read from a single sample in a study of T cell changes during pregnancy in multiple sclerosis. The method was immunoSEQ multiplex PCR; TCRdb's version includes in-frame clones alone and lacks a portion of them. Of 85,000 to 120,000 clones listed, about 89% are singletons. The material was peripheral blood, obtained before pregnancy. The receptors originated from a female donor with multiple sclerosis, enrolled in a pregnancy study.

The chain links TRBV7-3 to TRBJ2-3, with 12 positions matching TRBD2. The CDR3 loop spans 16 amino acids. V shed 5 bases, J shed 0 bases, and the junction held 3 bases outside the gene matches. Germline assignment: CDR1 SGHTA and CDR2 FQGTGA. CDR3 region: CASSRGTSGSTDTQYF. DNA of the CDR3: TGTGCCAGCAGCCGAGGGACTAGCGGGAGCACAGATACGCAGTATTTT.

This chain uses TRBV11-3 with TRBJ2-7; TRBD1 matches at 9 bases. This CDR3 contains 15 residues. The V and J ends lost 1 base and 6 bases, in that order; junction bases with no gene match: 7. Germline V CDR1 and CDR2: SGHNT, YENEEA. CDR3 DNA: TGTGCCAGCAGCTTAGGGGGACAGGGAGATCGCGAGCAGTACTTC. This codes for CASSLGGQGDREQYF.

The chain carries TRBV19 and TRBJ2-5; D gene uncertain. Germline-derived CDR1 and CDR2 are LNHDA and SQIVND (reference sequence). The V end lost 9 bases, the J end lost 4 bases, and 12 bases lay between the germline ends. The CDR3 loop spans 12 amino acids. Here the CDR3 reads CASHDNTETQYF. Here the CDR3 DNA reads TGTGCCAGCCACGACAATACAGAGACCCAGTACTTC.

The chain is built from TRBV19 and TRBJ2-1; D is unclear. The germline V gene has CDR1 LNHDA and CDR2 SQIVND (reference sequence). Trimming stripped 5 bases from V and 7 bases from J, with 21 bases between. The CDR3 totals 16 residues. Here the CDR3 DNA reads TGTGCCAGTAGTTTGTACCTCGTTTCCCCAGGAAATGAGCAGTTCTTC. Residues: CASSLYLVSPGNEQFF.

This clone was recorded a few times. The chain is built from TRBV10-2 and TRBJ2-6; D is ambiguous. There are 18 residues in the CDR3. Germline values: CDR1 WSHSY, CDR2 SAAADI. Trimming stripped 8 bases from V and 0 bases from J, with 20 bases between. The CDR3 DNA reads TGCGCCAGCCGCCGATACAAAGATTCTGGCTCTGGGGCCAACGTCCTGACTTTC. Its protein is CASRRYKDSGSGANVLTF.

This chain links TRBV7-9 with TRBJ2-1, with 7 nucleotides matching TRBD2. The CDR3 covers 15 residues. Trimming cost V 2 bases and J 2 bases; bases outside gene matches: 3. Germline lookup yields CDR1 SEHNR and CDR2 FQNEAQ (reference sequence). For the CDR3, the DNA is TGTGCCAGCAGCTTACGAAGCGGGACCTACAATGAGCAGTTCTTC. Translating it yields CASSLRSGTYNEQFF.

The chain employs TRBV7-9 and TRBJ1-1; D is unresolved. The germline V gene has CDR1 SEHNR and CDR2 FQNEAQ (reference sequence). CDR3 length: 12 residues. Trimming left V 5 bases short and J 7 bases short, with 11 bases between. The CDR3 nucleotides are TGTGCCAGCAGCACACCACAGAGTGAAGCTTTCTTT. Encoded protein: CASSTPQSEAFF.

The V and J genes are TRBV6-5 and TRBJ1-1, with D possibly matching TRBD1 (6 bases). Deletions cut 7 bases from V and 3 bases from J, with 18 bases between. The CDR3 sequence is 15 residues long. Germline CDR1 MNHEY, CDR2 SVGAGI. The CDR3 nucleotides are TGTGCCAGCATGGGGTCAGGGGCCGGGGACACTGAAGCTTTCTTT. It specifies CASMGSGAGDTEAFF.

The chain has TRBV12-5 and TRBJ2-1; D is perhaps TRBD1 (6 bases). CDR1 is LGHNT, CDR2 FRNRAP, per germline. This CDR3 is 20 amino acids long. Trimming took 0 bases from V and 2 from J, leaving 23 bases between them. CDR3: CASGLVTRGLQVGAYNEQFF. The CDR3 DNA reads as TGTGCTAGTGGTTTGGTGACCAGGGGCCTGCAGGTAGGTGCCTACAATGAGCAGTTCTTC.

The chain joins TRBV19 to TRBJ1-5; no reliable D call. Germline loops: CDR1 LNHDA, CDR2 SQIVND (reference sequence). With 3 bases removed from V and 5 bases from J, the gap between germline ends came to 8 bases. The CDR3 is 13 residues long. The CDR3 sequence: CASSIGEYQPQHF. The CDR3 bases are TGTGCCAGTAGTATCGGGGAGTATCAGCCCCAGCATTTT.

V is TRBV5-4 and J is TRBJ2-7, with a tentative D call TRBD1 (5 bases). CDR1 and CDR2 (germline): SGHNT, YYREEE (reference sequence). The CDR3 runs to 13 residues. The ends were cut back, 2 bases at V and 5 bases at J, with 11 bases in the middle. The CDR3 spells CASSFQGTNEQYF. The CDR3 bases are TGTGCCAGCAGCTTTCAGGGTACCAACGAGCAGTACTTC.

In DNA form, the CDR3 reads TGTGCCAGTTCCTCCGGGGGAACAGATACGCAGTATTTT. This encodes CASSSGGTDTQYF. The rearrangement joins TRBV7-3 to TRBJ2-3, with D possibly TRBD2 on 6 matching bases. This CDR3 is built from 13 residues. V was pared by 9 bases and J by 3 bases, with 13 bases between. Germline V gene lookup returns CDR1 SGHTA and CDR2 FQGTGA.

The V gene is TRBV14, the J gene TRBJ1-1; no firm D call. The V end was cut by 1 base, the J end by 3 bases, with 6 bases between. Germline V gives CDR1 SGHDN, CDR2 FVKESK. CDR3 length equals 13 residues. CDR3 residues: CASSQGRYTEAFF. Written as DNA, the CDR3 is TGTGCCAGCAGCCAAGGCCGGTACACTGAAGCTTTCTTT.

This chain links TRBV6-5 with TRBJ1-6; TRBD1 aligns across 8 bases. The CDR3 contains 14 residues. J lost 11 bases, V lost 8 bases, and 11 bases had no gene match. Looked up from germline, CDR1 is MNHEY and CDR2 is SVGAGI. In DNA form, the CDR3 reads TGTGCCAGCGGCTCCAGGACAGGGAGGACACCCCTCCACTTT. Its translation is CASGSRTGRTPLHF.

The count of this clone is one. This rearrangement joins TRBV18 to TRBJ2-2; D is undetermined. This CDR3 contains 13 residues. Germline V gene sequence: CDR1 KGHSH, CDR2 LQKENI. Trimming removed 2 bases at V and 7 bases at J, with 8 bases between. In DNA form, the CDR3 reads TGTGCCAGCTCACCATATTCGGTCGGGGAGCTGTTTTTT. Translated: CASSPYSVGELFF.

The chain employs TRBV5-1 and TRBJ2-3, with D unclear. Between the trimmed V and J ends, which lost 1 base and 1 base, there was a span of 7 bases. Per the germline V gene, CDR1 is SGHRS and CDR2 is YFSETQ. The CDR3 is 14 residues long. The CDR3 DNA reads as TGCGCCAGCAGCTTGACCACGGGCACAGATACGCAGTATTTT. Amino acids: CASSLTTGTDTQYF.

The chain recombines TRBV14 with TRBJ2-1; the match to TRBD2 covers 7 bases. CDR1 SGHDN and CDR2 FVKESK come from the germline V gene. V lost 1 base to trimming and J lost 10 bases; unmatched junction nucleotides: 1. The CDR3 is 12 residues long. The CDR3 sequence is CASSQGREEQFF. For the CDR3, the DNA is TGTGCCAGCAGCCAAGGGCGGGAGGAGCAGTTCTTC. The entire variable domain, with the rest obtained from reference TRBV14 and TRBJ2-1, is as follows: EAGVTQFPSHSVIEKGQTVTLRCDPISGHDNLYWYRRVMGKEIKFLLHFVKESKQDESGMPNNRFLAERTGGTYSTLKVQPAELEDSGVYFCASSQGREEQFFGPGTRLTVL.

The chain uses TRBV4-3 and TRBJ2-7; 7 nucleotides match TRBD2. Looked up from germline, CDR1 is LGHNA and CDR2 is YSLEER. The length of the CDR3 is 14 residues. Trimming cost V 0 bases and J 4 bases; bases outside gene matches: 3. For the CDR3, the DNA is TGCGCCAGCAGCCAAGAGGGGGGGATTTACGAGCAGTACTTC. It codes for CASSQEGGIYEQYF.

This clone was recorded only once. The chain uses TRBV27 and TRBJ2-3; D not certain. V shed 3 bases and J shed 0 bases, with 7 bases lying between them. This CDR3 spans 14 amino acids. Per the germline V gene, CDR1 is MNHEY and CDR2 is SMNVEV (reference sequence). The CDR3 bases are TGTGCCAGCAGTTTTGTGACTAGCACAGATACGCAGTATTTT. Its translation is CASSFVTSTDTQYF.

The count of this clone is one. This chain links TRBV10-3 with TRBJ1-6, with D possibly being TRBD1 (5 bases). V lost 0 bases, J lost 8 bases, and 11 bases lay in between. Per the germline V gene, CDR1 is ENHRY and CDR2 is SYGVKD. There are 15 residues in the CDR3. CDR3 in amino acids: CAISESEGYHSPLHF. The CDR3, as DNA: TGTGCCATCAGTGAGTCGGAGGGGTATCATTCACCCCTCCACTTT.

With respect to this clone: One end of the junction fails to match germline, which may point to a read error. The V call is TRBV9, the J call TRBJ2-1; 11 nucleotides match TRBD2. Germline values: CDR1 SGDLS, CDR2 YYNGEE. The CDR3 spans 19 residues. The CDR3: CANSVGASGGLKVGNEQFF. The DNA for the CDR3 is TGTGCCAACAGCGTAGGTGCTAGCGGGGGGCTAAAAGTAGGCAATGAGCAGTTCTTC.

This chain connects TRBV18 to TRBJ2-7, with a tentative D call TRBD2 (5 bases). CDR3 size: 16 residues. Per germline, CDR1 KGHSH and CDR2 LQKENI. V was trimmed by 0 bases and J by 0 bases, leaving 12 bases between them. The CDR3 is CASSPPPPGNSYEQYF. CDR3 DNA sequence: TGTGCCAGCTCACCACCTCCGCCGGGGAACTCCTACGAGCAGTACTTC.

The chain joins TRBV25-1 to TRBJ2-5; 11 nucleotides line up with TRBD1. The CDR3 contains 15 residues. Losses at the gene ends were 1 base for V and 4 bases for J; bases not matched to a gene: 2. CDR1 is MGHDK and CDR2 is SYGVNS in the germline V gene. The CDR3: CASSEWTGGLETQYF. Here the CDR3 DNA reads TGTGCCAGCAGTGAATGGACAGGGGGCTTAGAGACCCAGTACTTC. Using reference TRBV25-1 and TRBJ2-5 for the parts outside the CDR3, the full variable domain is EADIYQTPRYLVIGTGKKITLECSQTMGHDKMYWYQQDPGMELHLIHYSYGVNSTEKGDLSSESTVSRIRTEHFPLTLESARPSHTSQYLCASSEWTGGLETQYFGPGTRLLVL.

The rearrangement links TRBV6-1 to TRBJ2-3; D may be TRBD2 (6 bases). This CDR3 has 13 amino acids. The germline V and J ends were trimmed by 4 bases and 3 bases, with 8 bases remaining between them. Germline V lookup: CDR1 MNHNS, CDR2 SASEGT. CDR3 bases: TGTGCCAGCAGTGCTCTAGCGACAGATACGCAGTATTTT. Amino acid sequence: CASSALATDTQYF.

The V gene is TRBV30, the J gene TRBJ2-7, with a possible D match to TRBD1 (5 bases). Germline V CDR1 and CDR2: GTSNPN, SVGIG (reference sequence). The CDR3 contains 11 residues. Deletions cut 3 bases from V and 5 bases from J, with 8 bases between. CDR3: CAWRPGNEQYF. The CDR3 DNA is TGTGCCTGGAGGCCAGGGAACGAGCAGTACTTC.

The CDR3 loop reads CASSQGGRGSYGYGYTF. The CDR3 bases are TGCGCCAGCAGCCAAGGAGGGAGAGGTTCTTATGGCTATGGCTACACCTTC. This chain connects TRBV4-1 to TRBJ1-2; D unclear. The length of the CDR3 is 17 residues. The V gene lost 1 base and the J gene lost 4 bases, with 19 bases spanning the gap. From germline, CDR1 is MGHRA and CDR2 YSYEKL.